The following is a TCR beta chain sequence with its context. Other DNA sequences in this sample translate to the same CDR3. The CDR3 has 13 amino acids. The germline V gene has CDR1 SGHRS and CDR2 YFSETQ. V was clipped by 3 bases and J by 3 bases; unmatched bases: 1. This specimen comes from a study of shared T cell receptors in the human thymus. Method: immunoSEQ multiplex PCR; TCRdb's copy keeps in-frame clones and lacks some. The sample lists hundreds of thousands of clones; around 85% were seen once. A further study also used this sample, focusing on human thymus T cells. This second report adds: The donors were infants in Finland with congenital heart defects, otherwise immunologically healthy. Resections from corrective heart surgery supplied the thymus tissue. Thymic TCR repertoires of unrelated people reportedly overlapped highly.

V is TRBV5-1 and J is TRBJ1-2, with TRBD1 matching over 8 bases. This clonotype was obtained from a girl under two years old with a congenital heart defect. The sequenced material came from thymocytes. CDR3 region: CASSWDRYYGYTF. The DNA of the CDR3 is TGCGCCAGCAGCTGGGACAGGTACTATGGCTACACCTTC.